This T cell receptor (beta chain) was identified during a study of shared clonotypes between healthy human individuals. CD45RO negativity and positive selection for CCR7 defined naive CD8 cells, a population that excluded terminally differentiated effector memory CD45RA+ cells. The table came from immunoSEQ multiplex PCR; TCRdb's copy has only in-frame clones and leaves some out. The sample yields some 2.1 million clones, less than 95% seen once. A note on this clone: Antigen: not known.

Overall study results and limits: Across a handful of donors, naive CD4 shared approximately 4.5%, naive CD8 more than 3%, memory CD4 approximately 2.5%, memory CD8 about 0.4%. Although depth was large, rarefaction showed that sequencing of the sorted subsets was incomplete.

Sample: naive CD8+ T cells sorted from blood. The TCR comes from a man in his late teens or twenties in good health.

The CDR3 region is CASSSDRGGLESFF. In nucleotides, the CDR3 is TGTGCCAGCAGCTCCGACAGGGGGGGACTAGAGTCGTTCTTC. The chain links TRBV5-6 to TRBJ2-1, with a possible D match to TRBD1 (9 bases). The CDR3 length is 14 residues. Germline CDR1 reads SGHDT; CDR2 reads YYEEEE. The ends were cut back, 3 bases at V and 15 bases at J, with 22 bases in the middle.